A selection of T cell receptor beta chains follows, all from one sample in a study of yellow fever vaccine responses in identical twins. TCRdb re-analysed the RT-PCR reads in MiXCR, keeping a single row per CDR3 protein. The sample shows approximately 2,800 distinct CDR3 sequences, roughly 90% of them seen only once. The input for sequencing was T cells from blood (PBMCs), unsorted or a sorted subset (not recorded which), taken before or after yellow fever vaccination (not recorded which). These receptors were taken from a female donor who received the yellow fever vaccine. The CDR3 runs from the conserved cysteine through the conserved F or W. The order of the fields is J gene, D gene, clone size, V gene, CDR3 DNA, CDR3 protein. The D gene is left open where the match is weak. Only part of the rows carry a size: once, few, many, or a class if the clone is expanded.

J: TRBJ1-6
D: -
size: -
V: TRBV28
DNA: TGTGCCAGCAGTCGGGACACAGGTTCACCCCTCCACTTT
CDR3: CASSRDTGSPLHF

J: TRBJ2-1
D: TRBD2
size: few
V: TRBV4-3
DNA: TGCGCCAGCAGCCAAGACGGGCGGGAGGTCAATGAGCAGTTCTTC
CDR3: CASSQDGREVNEQFF

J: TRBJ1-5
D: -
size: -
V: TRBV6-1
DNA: TGTGCCAGCAGACCCGGAGCCGGCAATCAGCCCCAGCATTTT
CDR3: CASRPGAGNQPQHF

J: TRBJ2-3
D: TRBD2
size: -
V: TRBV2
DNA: TGTGCCAGCAGTTCTACTAGCGGGGGCGGGGATACGCAGTATTTT
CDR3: CASSSTSGGGDTQYF

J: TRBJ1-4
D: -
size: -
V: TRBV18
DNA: TGTGCCAGCTCACTCCAGTCAGGGAGGAATGAAAAACTGTTTTTT
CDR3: CASSLQSGRNEKLFF

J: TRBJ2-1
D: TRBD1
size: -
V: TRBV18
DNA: TGTGCCAGCTCACCTGACAGGGGGCGATTATACAATGAGCAGTTCTTC
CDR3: CASSPDRGRLYNEQFF

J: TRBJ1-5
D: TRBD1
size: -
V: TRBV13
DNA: TGTGCCAGCAGCTGGACAGGGAGCAATCAGCCCCAGCATTTT
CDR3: CASSWTGSNQPQHF

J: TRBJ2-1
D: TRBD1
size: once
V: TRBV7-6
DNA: TGTGCCAGCAGCTTAGTGGGGACAGGGAGCCCCAATGAGCAGTTCTTC
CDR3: CASSLVGTGSPNEQFF

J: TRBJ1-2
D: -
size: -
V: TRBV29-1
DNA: TGCAGCGTTTCACAGATATCCTCCTATGGCTACACCTTC
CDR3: CSVSQISSYGYTF

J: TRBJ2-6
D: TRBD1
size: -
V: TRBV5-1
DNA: TGCGCCAGCAGCTTCCGGGACAGGGCTCGCTCTGGGGCCAACGTCCTGACTTTC
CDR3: CASSFRDRARSGANVLTF

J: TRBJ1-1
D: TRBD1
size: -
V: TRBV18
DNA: TGTGCCAGCTCACCACCCCAGGGACAGGGGGCTAAGACTGAAGCTTTCTTT
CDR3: CASSPPQGQGAKTEAFF

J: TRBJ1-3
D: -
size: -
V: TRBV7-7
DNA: TGTGCCAGCAGCTTAAACGTCGGAAACACCATATATTTT
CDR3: CASSLNVGNTIYF

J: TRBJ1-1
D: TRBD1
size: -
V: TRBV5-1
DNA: TGCGCCAGCAGCTTGGGGGACAGGGATTATACTGAAGCTTTCTTT
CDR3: CASSLGDRDYTEAFF

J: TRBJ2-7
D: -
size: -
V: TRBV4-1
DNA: TGCGCCAGCAGCCACCTTTGGGACACTAATTACGAGCAGTACTTC
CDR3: CASSHLWDTNYEQYF

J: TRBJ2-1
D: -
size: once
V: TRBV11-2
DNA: TGTGCCAGCAGCTTAGAGGGGGCGTTTTACAATGAGCAGTTCTTC
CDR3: CASSLEGAFYNEQFF

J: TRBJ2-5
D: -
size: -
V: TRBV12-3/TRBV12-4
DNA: TGTGCCAGCAGTTTTAGCGTCACTCAAGAGACCCAGTACTTC
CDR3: CASSFSVTQETQYF

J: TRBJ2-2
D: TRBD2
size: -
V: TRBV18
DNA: TGTGCCAGCTCATCTAGACTAGCGGGGAACACCGGGGAGCTGTTTTTT
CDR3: CASSSRLAGNTGELFF

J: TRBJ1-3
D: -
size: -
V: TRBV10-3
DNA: TGTGCCATCAGTACCGGACTTCTCTCTGGAAACACCATATATTTT
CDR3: CAISTGLLSGNTIYF

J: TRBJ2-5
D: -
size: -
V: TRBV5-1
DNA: TGCGCCAGCAGCTTGACAGGAGGGGTGGAGACCCAGTACTTC
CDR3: CASSLTGGVETQYF

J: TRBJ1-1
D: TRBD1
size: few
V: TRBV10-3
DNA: TGTGCCATCACCAACAGTCGACAGGGGGCCAACACTGAAGCTTTCTTT
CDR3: CAITNSRQGANTEAFF

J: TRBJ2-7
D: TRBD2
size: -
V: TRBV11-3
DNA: TGTGCCAGCAGCTCACTAGCGGGAGGCTCCTACGAGCAGTACTTC
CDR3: CASSSLAGGSYEQYF